The 9 T cell receptor beta chains reported below all come from one sample, sequenced in a study of cytomegalovirus exposure and HLA in healthy donors. The study ran its PCR with 60 Vbeta and 13 Jbeta primers. Sequenced by immunoSEQ multiplex PCR; TCRdb stores in-frame clones only, minus some. The sample contains more than 120,000 clones, 82% of which appear only once. Sequencing was performed on PBMCs. These receptors were obtained from a male donor in good health and CMV-seronegative.

The rearrangement uses TRBV27 and TRBJ1-4; tentative D call: TRBD1 (5 bases). V was trimmed by 3 bases and J by 10 bases, leaving 15 bases between them. Germline assignment: CDR1 MNHEY and CDR2 SMNVEV (reference sequence). The CDR3 sequence is 14 residues long. CDR3 amino acids: CASSFEVGEGKLFF. The CDR3 bases are TGTGCCAGCAGTTTTGAAGTGGGGGAGGGAAAACTGTTTTTT.

This chain connects TRBV15 to TRBJ1-2; no firm D call. Trimming pared 0 bases from V and 7 bases from J, leaving 12 bases between. The CDR3 extends over 14 amino acids. Germline lookup yields CDR1 LNHNV and CDR2 YYDKDF (reference sequence). CDR3 residues: CATSRDVGDGGYTF. As DNA, the CDR3 is TGTGCCACCAGCAGAGATGTCGGGGATGGTGGCTACACCTTC. Complete variable domain (other parts from reference TRBV15 and TRBJ1-2): DAMVIQNPRYQVTQFGKPVTLSCSQTLNHNVMYWYQQKSSQAPKLLFHYYDKDFNNEADTPDNFQSRRPNTSFCFLDIRSPGLGDTAMYLCATSRDVGDGGYTFGSGTRLTVV.

In this sample, this clone turned up a few times. V usage is TRBV28 and J usage is TRBJ1-1, with TRBD1 matching 11 bases. Trimming at V came to 3 bases and at J to 6 bases, leaving 6 bases not matched to a gene. CDR1 MDHEN and CDR2 SYDVKM come from the germline V gene. This CDR3 spans 15 amino acids. The CDR3 loop is CASSFGTGGRPEAFF. The CDR3 DNA follows: TGTGCCAGCAGTTTCGGGACAGGGGGTAGGCCTGAAGCTTTCTTT. Combining the CDR3 with reference TRBV28 and TRBJ1-1 gives the whole variable domain DVKVTQSSRYLVKRTGEKVFLECVQDMDHENMFWYRQDPGLGLRLIYFSYDVKMKEKGDIPEGYSVSREKKERFSLILESASTNQTSMYLCASSFGTGGRPEAFFGQGTRLTVV.

A few counts support this clone. The V gene is TRBV5-1, the J gene TRBJ2-1, with 11 bases matching TRBD2. Germline V lookup: CDR1 SGHRS, CDR2 YFSETQ. J was trimmed by 4 bases and V by 3 bases; bases with no gene match: 6. The CDR3 has 16 amino acids. The CDR3: CASSSQTSGVYNEQFF. The CDR3 DNA is TGCGCCAGCAGCTCACAGACTAGCGGGGTTTACAATGAGCAGTTCTTC.

The chain is built from TRBV27 and TRBJ2-3; 13 nucleotides match TRBD2. V lost 4 bases to trimming and J lost 0 bases; unmatched junction nucleotides: 7. From germline, CDR1 is MNHEY and CDR2 SMNVEV (reference sequence). The CDR3 runs to 18 residues. For the CDR3, the DNA is TGTGCCAGCAGTTCAGGACTAGCGGGAGAACCTAGCACAGATACGCAGTATTTT. This gives the protein CASSSGLAGEPSTDTQYF.

The table lists this clone with a count of one. This chain joins TRBV7-2 and TRBJ2-1; TRBD2 matches 10 bases. With 2 bases clipped from V and 8 bases from J, the junction kept 9 bases outside the gene matches. The length of the CDR3 is 16 residues. CDR1 is SGHTA, CDR2 FQGNSA, per germline. CDR3 sequence: CASSLRTSGDLYEQFF. The CDR3 bases are TGTGCCAGCAGCTTACGGACTAGCGGTGATCTCTATGAGCAGTTCTTC.

V and J are TRBV7-3 and TRBJ2-1, with 13 bases matching TRBD2. This CDR3 comprises 22 residues. After removal of 3 bases from V and 5 bases from J, the junction contained 22 bases not matched to a gene. Germline loops: CDR1 SGHTA, CDR2 FQGTGA. For the CDR3, the DNA is TGTGCCAGCAGCTTGCCTGGGCAATCCGACCTTACTAGCGGGAGGGCCAACAATGAGCAGTTCTTC. Translating it yields CASSLPGQSDLTSGRANNEQFF.

This chain connects TRBV6-5 to TRBJ1-2; D is ambiguous. The V and J ends lost 3 bases and 7 bases respectively, with 21 bases between them. CDR3 length: 16 residues. The germline gives CDR1 MNHEY, CDR2 SVGAGI. CDR3: CASSYTDRYRGGGYTF. Here the CDR3 DNA reads TGTGCCAGCAGTTATACGGACCGCTACAGAGGAGGTGGCTACACCTTC.

This clone is a singleton in its sample. V and J are TRBV4-3 and TRBJ2-5, with 7 bases identical to TRBD2. The trim removed 0 bases at V and 5 bases at J, leaving 6 bases unmatched. The CDR3 loop spans 15 amino acids. Germline CDR1 is LGHNA and CDR2 is YSLEER. In DNA form, the CDR3 reads TGCGCCAGCAGCCAAGAGGGGGGGGGTTGGGAGACCCAGTACTTC. It yields the protein CASSQEGGGWETQYF.